The 17 T cell receptor beta chains given below trace back to one sample, sequenced in a study of T cells in Graves' hyperthyroidism and ophthalmopathy. TCR beta CDR3 regions were amplified from RNA. An initial round of RT-PCR targeting the TCR CDR3 relied on the HTBI primer set. Using its own MiXCR run on the multiplex PCR reads, TCRdb lists one record per CDR3 protein. The sample carries about 560,000 distinct CDR3 sequences, over 15% recorded once. Sequencing input: blood. The receptors come from a woman aged 18-30 years with Graves' hyperthyroidism.

This clonotype was seen more than once but under ten times. The chain is built from TRBV27 and TRBJ2-5; TRBD2 aligns across 14 bases. Trimming at V came to 5 bases and at J to 3 bases, leaving 5 bases not matched to a gene. CDR1 is MNHEY and CDR2 is SMNVEV in the germline V gene (reference sequence). The CDR3 is 16 residues long. The CDR3 nucleotides are TGTGCCAGCAGTCCACGACTAGCGGGAGGGGAAGAGACCCAGTACTTC. Translated, it gives CASSPRLAGGEETQYF.

This clonotype was seen at least ten times. This chain connects TRBV12-3 or TRBV12-4 to TRBJ2-7, with D possibly TRBD2 on 6 matching bases. V was pared by 7 bases and J by 1 base, with 14 bases between. The CDR3 totals 14 residues. The CDR3 coding sequence is TGTGCCAGCAAGCGGGTTCTCCCATCCTACGAGCAGTACTTC. Its protein is CASKRVLPSYEQYF.

The table lists this clonotype with many counts. The chain employs TRBV12-3 or TRBV12-4 and TRBJ1-1, with 9 positions matching TRBD1. V lost 2 bases to trimming and J lost 1 base; unmatched junction nucleotides: 11. This CDR3 has 18 amino acids. The CDR3 bases are TGTGCCAGCAGTTTATTTGAGGGACAGGGAGATAGGAACACTGAAGCTTTCTTT. Protein sequence: CASSLFEGQGDRNTEAFF.

This clonotype was recorded at least ten times. The chain employs TRBV12-3 or TRBV12-4 and TRBJ1-1; 7 bases map to TRBD1. Trimming removed 6 bases from V and 5 bases from J; junction bases left unmatched: 15. The CDR3 is 16 residues long. CDR3: CASSPKSGQGGTEAFF. CDR3 nucleotide sequence: TGTGCCAGCAGCCCCAAATCGGGGCAGGGGGGAACTGAAGCTTTCTTT.

This clonotype occurred a few times. The gene calls are TRBV10-3 and TRBJ1-1, with TRBD1 matching over 7 bases. The germline V gene encodes CDR1 ENHRY and CDR2 SYGVKD. With V trimmed by 6 bases and J by 4 bases, 11 bases remained unmatched. This CDR3 spans 15 amino acids. CDR3 residues: CAIRRQGRGGTEAFF. The CDR3, as DNA: TGTGCCATCAGACGACAGGGACGAGGCGGCACTGAAGCTTTCTTT.

The table lists this clonotype with a few counts. This chain joins TRBV4-3 and TRBJ1-2; TRBD1 aligns across 8 bases. With V trimmed by 4 bases and J by 6 bases, 10 bases remained unmatched. Germline V gene lookup returns CDR1 LGHNA and CDR2 YSLEER. The length of the CDR3 is 15 residues. CDR3 region: CASSPRLGQGHGYTF. CDR3 DNA: TGCGCCAGCAGCCCCCGGTTAGGACAGGGCCATGGCTACACCTTC.

This clonotype showed up many times. The chain uses TRBV11-2 and TRBJ1-2; 10 positions agree with TRBD1. The germline gives CDR1 SGHAT, CDR2 FQNNGV. Trimming took 1 base from V and 7 from J; bases not matched to a gene: 9. This CDR3 region has 16 residues. CDR3 sequence reads: CASSLGSGQGISGYTF. CDR3 DNA sequence: TGTGCCAGCAGCTTAGGGTCGGGACAGGGGATTTCTGGCTACACCTTC. Supplemented by reference TRBV11-2 and TRBJ1-2, the full variable domain reads EAGVAQSPRYKIIEKRQSVAFWCNPISGHATLYWYQQILGQGPKLLIQFQNNGVVDDSQLPKDRFSAERLKGVDSTLKIQPAKLEDSAVYLCASSLGSGQGISGYTFGSGTRLTVV.

Only a few counts were recorded for this clonotype. The gene calls are TRBV12-5 and TRBJ2-5, with TRBD2 matching 11 bases. The CDR3 has 15 amino acids. Germline CDR1 is LGHNT and CDR2 is FRNRAP. The J segment lost 4 bases and the V segment lost 1 base, leaving 2 bases of the junction unmatched. CDR3 DNA sequence: TGTGCTAGTGGTTTGGGACTAGCGGGGTCAGAGACCCAGTACTTC. Its translation: CASGLGLAGSETQYF.

The chain combines TRBV4-1 with TRBJ2-3; 10 bases agree with TRBD2. Germline V CDR1 and CDR2: MGHRA, YSYEKL. The trim removed 4 bases at V and 1 base at J, leaving 11 bases unmatched. The CDR3 covers 18 residues. CDR3 bases: TGCGCCAGCAGCCCCTCGCCAGCGGGAGGGCCGGGCACAGATACGCAGTATTTT. Translation: CASSPSPAGGPGTDTQYF.

There are a few counts of this clonotype. The V and J genes are TRBV6-7 and TRBJ2-7; D unresolved. Being an ORF, TRBV6-7 has a function that is uncertain. This CDR3 region has 13 residues. V was trimmed by 4 bases and J by 3 bases, leaving 10 bases between them. This CDR3 is CASSCRDFYEQYF. CDR3 DNA: TGTGCCAGCAGTTGCCGTGACTTCTACGAGCAGTACTTC.

This clonotype was found many times. V gene TRBV7-9 combines with J gene TRBJ2-3; D is undetermined. Germline CDR1 is SEHNR and CDR2 is FQNEAQ (reference sequence). The CDR3 totals 15 residues. V was clipped by 5 bases and J by 3 bases, with 15 bases between them. CDR3 nucleotides: TGTGCCAGCAGCGTATCTAGTTTTGAAACAGATACGCAGTATTTT. Its translation: CASSVSSFETDTQYF.

The genes are TRBV12-3 or TRBV12-4 and TRBJ2-3, with a tentative D call TRBD2 (5 bases). V was trimmed by 6 bases and J by 1 base, leaving 8 bases between them. CDR3 length equals 13 residues. The CDR3 spells CASRSSGTDTQYF. CDR3 sequence (DNA): TGTGCCAGCAGGAGTAGCGGCACAGATACGCAGTATTTT.

J is TRBJ2-1 and V is TRBV15; tentatively, D is TRBD2 (5 bases). The CDR3 has 13 residues. Germline V gene sequence: CDR1 LNHNV, CDR2 YYDKDF (reference sequence). Trimming removed 5 bases from V and 7 bases from J, with 12 bases in between. The CDR3 protein is CATSVPSSNEQFF. For the CDR3, the DNA is TGTGCCACCAGCGTCCCTAGCAGTAATGAGCAGTTCTTC.

The genes are TRBV14 and TRBJ2-7; D may be TRBD1 (6 bases). The V gene lost 4 bases and the J gene lost 4 bases, with 17 bases spanning the gap. Germline CDR1 and CDR2: SGHDN and FVKESK. The CDR3 loop spans 15 amino acids. CDR3 nucleotides: TGTGCCAGCAGCCGGGGGACATCACCGCAATACGAGCAGTACTTC. Translated: CASSRGTSPQYEQYF.

The table lists this clonotype with many counts. This chain connects TRBV15 to TRBJ1-2; TRBD1 aligns across 7 bases. Trimming cost V 0 bases and J 6 bases; bases outside gene matches: 7. The CDR3 covers 15 residues. From germline, CDR1 is LNHNV and CDR2 YYDKDF (reference sequence). The CDR3 DNA follows: TGTGCCACCAGCAGAGAAAGAGACAGGGCCCATGGCTACACCTTC. It specifies CATSRERDRAHGYTF.

In its sample, this clonotype was seen many times. The gene calls are TRBV6-2 or TRBV6-3 and TRBJ2-1; D is ambiguous. V lost 8 bases to trimming and J lost 3 bases, with 11 bases between them. The CDR3 contains 13 residues. The V gene's germline CDR1 is MNHEY and CDR2 SVGEGT. The CDR3 DNA reads as TGTGCCAGCGCCAGAGGTGGCTACAATGAGCAGTTCTTC. It translates to CASARGGYNEQFF.

This clonotype was counted ten times or more. The rearrangement links TRBV30 to TRBJ1-5; the D is unclear. The CDR3 loop spans 14 amino acids. CDR1 is GTSNPN and CDR2 is SVGIG in the germline V gene (reference sequence). Trimming removed 3 bases at V and 7 bases at J, with 16 bases between. The CDR3 nucleotides read TGTGCCTGGAGCTTCCAAGGGAGTGGGCAGCCCCAGCATTTT. Translating gives CAWSFQGSGQPQHF.